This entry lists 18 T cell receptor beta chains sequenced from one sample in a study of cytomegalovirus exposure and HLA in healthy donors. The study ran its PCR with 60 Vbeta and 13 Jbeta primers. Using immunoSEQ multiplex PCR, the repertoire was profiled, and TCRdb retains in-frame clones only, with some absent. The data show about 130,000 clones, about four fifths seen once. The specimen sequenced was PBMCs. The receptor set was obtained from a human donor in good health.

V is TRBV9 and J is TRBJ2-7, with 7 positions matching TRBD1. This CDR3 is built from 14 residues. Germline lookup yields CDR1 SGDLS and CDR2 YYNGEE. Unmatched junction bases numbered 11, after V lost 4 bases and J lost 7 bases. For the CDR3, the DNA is TGTGCCAGCAGCACCGAAGGGGGCCTTATGGAGCAGTACTTC. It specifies CASSTEGGLMEQYF.

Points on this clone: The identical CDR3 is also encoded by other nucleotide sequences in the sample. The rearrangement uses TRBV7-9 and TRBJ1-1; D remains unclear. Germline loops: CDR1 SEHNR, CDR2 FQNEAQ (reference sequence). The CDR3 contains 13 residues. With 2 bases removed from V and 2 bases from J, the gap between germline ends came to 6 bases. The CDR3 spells CASSLTGNTEAFF. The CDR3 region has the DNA TGTGCCAGCAGCTTAACGGGTAACACTGAAGCTTTCTTT.

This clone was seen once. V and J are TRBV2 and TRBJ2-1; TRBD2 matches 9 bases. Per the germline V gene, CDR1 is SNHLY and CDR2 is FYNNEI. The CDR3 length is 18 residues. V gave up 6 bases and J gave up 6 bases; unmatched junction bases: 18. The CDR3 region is CASRSGSPGTSPFNEQFF. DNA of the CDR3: TGTGCCAGCAGAAGCGGATCCCCCGGGACTAGCCCGTTCAATGAGCAGTTCTTC. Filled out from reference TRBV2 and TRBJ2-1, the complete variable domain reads EPEVTQTPSHQVTQMGQEVILRCVPISNHLYFYWYRQILGQKVEFLVSFYNNEISEKSEIFDDQFSVERPDGSNFTLKIRSTKLEDSAMYFCASRSGSPGTSPFNEQFFGPGTRLTVL.

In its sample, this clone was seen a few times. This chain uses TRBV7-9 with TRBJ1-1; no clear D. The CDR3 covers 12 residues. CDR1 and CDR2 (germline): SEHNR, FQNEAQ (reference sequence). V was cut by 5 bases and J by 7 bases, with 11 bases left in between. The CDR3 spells CASSPGGVEAFF. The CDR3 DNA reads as TGTGCCAGCAGCCCCGGAGGAGTTGAAGCTTTCTTT. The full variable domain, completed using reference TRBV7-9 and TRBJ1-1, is DTGVSQNPRHKITKRGQNVTFRCDPISEHNRLYWYRQTLGQGPEFLTYFQNEAQLEKSRLLSDRFSAERPKGSFSTLEIQRTEQGDSAMYLCASSPGGVEAFFGQGTRLTVV.

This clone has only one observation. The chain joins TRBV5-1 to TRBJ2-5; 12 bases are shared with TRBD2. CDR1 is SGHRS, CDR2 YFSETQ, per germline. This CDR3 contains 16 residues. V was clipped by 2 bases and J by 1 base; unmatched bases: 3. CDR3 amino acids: CASSFTSGGFQETQYF. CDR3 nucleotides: TGCGCCAGCAGCTTTACTAGCGGGGGGTTCCAAGAGACCCAGTACTTC.

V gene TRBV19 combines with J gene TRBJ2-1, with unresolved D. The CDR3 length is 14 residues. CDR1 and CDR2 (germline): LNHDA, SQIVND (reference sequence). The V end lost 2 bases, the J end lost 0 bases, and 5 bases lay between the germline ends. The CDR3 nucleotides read TGTGCCAGTAGTATATCCAGCTCCTACAATGAGCAGTTCTTC. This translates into CASSISSSYNEQFF. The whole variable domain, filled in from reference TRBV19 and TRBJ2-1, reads DGGITQSPKYLFRKEGQNVTLSCEQNLNHDAMYWYRQDPGQGLRLIYYSQIVNDFQKGDIAEGYSVSREKKESFPLTVTSAQKNPTAFYLCASSISSSYNEQFFGPGTRLTVL.

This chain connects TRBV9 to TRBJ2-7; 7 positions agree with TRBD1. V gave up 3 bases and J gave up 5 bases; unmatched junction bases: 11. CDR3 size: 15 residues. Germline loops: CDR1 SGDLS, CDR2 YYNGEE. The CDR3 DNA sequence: TGTGCCAGCAGCGCCACCGGGACAGCCCTAAACGAGCAGTACTTC. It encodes CASSATGTALNEQYF.

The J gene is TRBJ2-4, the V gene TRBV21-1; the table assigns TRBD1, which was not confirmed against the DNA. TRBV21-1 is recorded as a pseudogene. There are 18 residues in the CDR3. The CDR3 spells CASSKGIQGVLAKNIQYF. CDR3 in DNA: TGTGCCAGCAGCAAAGGAATCCAGGGGGTGTTAGCCAAAAACATTCAGTACTTC.

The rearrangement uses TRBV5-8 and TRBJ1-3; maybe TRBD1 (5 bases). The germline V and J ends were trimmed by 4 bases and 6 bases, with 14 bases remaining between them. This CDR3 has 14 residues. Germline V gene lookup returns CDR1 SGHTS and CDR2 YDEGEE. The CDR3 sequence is CASSPTWGENTIYF. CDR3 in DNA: TGTGCCAGCAGCCCTACGTGGGGCGAAAACACCATATATTTT.

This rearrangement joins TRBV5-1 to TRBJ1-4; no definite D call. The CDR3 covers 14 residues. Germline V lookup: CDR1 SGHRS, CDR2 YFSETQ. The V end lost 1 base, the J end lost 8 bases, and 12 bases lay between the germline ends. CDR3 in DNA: TGCGCCAGCAGCTTGAATCGCAACTGGGAAAAACTGTTTTTT. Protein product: CASSLNRNWEKLFF.

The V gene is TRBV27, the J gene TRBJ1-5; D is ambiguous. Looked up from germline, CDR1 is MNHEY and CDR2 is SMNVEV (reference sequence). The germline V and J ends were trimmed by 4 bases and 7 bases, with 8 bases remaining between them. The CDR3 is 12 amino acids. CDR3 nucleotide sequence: TGTGCCAGCAGTTCCGCTGGCCAGCCCCAGCATTTT. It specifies CASSSAGQPQHF.

The CDR3: CASSLGGTPDYNEQFF. The CDR3 DNA reads TGCGCCAGCAGCTTGGGGGGGACTCCAGATTACAATGAGCAGTTCTTC. The chain recombines TRBV5-1 with TRBJ2-1; a weak D match, TRBD2 (6 bases). Germline V lookup: CDR1 SGHRS, CDR2 YFSETQ. The CDR3 totals 16 residues. Trimming stripped 0 bases from V and 4 bases from J, with 14 bases between.

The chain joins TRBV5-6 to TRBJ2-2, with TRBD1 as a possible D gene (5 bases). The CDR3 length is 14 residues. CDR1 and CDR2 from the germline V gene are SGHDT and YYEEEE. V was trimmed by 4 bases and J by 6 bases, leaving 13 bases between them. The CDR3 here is CASSARTRAGELFF. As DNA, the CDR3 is TGTGCCAGCAGCGCTAGGACAAGGGCCGGGGAGCTGTTTTTT.

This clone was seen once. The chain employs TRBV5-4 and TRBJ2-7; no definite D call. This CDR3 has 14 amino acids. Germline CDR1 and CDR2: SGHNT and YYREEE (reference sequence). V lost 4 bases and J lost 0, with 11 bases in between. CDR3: CASSLSPSSYEQYF. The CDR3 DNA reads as TGTGCCAGCAGCCTAAGTCCTTCCTCCTACGAGCAGTACTTC. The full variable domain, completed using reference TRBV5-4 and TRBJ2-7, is ETGVTQSPTHLIKTRGQQVTLRCSSQSGHNTVSWYQQALGQGPQFIFQYYREEENGRGNFPPRFSGLQFPNYSSELNVNALELDDSALYLCASSLSPSSYEQYFGPGTRLTVT.

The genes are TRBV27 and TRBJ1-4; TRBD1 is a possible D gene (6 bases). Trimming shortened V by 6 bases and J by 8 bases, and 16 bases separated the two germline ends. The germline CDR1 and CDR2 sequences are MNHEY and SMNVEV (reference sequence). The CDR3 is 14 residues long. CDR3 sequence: CASSVQGLGEKLFF. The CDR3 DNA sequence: TGTGCCAGCAGCGTCCAGGGGCTCGGGGAAAAACTGTTTTTT.

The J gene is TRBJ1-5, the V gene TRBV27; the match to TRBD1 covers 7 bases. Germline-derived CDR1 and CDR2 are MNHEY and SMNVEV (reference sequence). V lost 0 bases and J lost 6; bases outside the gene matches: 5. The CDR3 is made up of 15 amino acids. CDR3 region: CASSLSTGPSQPQHF. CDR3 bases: TGTGCCAGCAGTTTATCGACAGGGCCAAGTCAGCCCCAGCATTTT.

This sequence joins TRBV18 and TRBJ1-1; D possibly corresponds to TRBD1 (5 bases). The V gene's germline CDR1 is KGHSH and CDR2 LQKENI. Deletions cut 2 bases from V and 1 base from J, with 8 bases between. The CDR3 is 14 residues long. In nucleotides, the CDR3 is TGTGCCAGCTCACCAGGAGGGACGAACACTGAAGCTTTCTTT. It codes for CASSPGGTNTEAFF.

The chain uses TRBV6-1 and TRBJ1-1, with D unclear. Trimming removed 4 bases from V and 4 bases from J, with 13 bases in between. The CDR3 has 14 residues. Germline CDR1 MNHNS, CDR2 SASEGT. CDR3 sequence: CASSASVYPTEAFF. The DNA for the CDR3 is TGTGCCAGCAGTGCATCTGTCTACCCCACTGAAGCTTTCTTT.